The 31 T cell receptor beta chains below were found in one sample sequenced in a study of regulatory T cells in long-lasting Graves disease. Relying on iRepertoire HTBI primers and Arm-PCR of CDR3 regions, the team built TCR beta libraries. TCRdb itself ran the multiplex PCR reads through MiXCR, one entry per CDR3 protein. The data show 350,000 to 400,000 distinct CDR3 sequences, with around 16% seen just once and approximately 22% held by the top ten. The sample's time point: newly diagnosed GD, antithyroid drugs for less than 3 months. From RNA extracted from PBMCs, the TCR library was made. The sequenced sample was peripheral blood mononuclear cells (PBMCs), obtained at new diagnosis, from a patient treated with antithyroid drugs. Receptors originate from a female donor with Graves disease.

The sample holds many counts of this clonotype. The chain is built from TRBV28 and TRBJ1-3; no clear D. Germline CDR1 is MDHEN and CDR2 is SYDVKM. CDR3 length: 13 amino acids. Between the trimmed V and J ends, which lost 6 bases and 6 bases, there was a span of 12 bases. The CDR3 DNA is TGTGCCAGCAGATTCGACCTGGAAAACACCATATATTTT. It is translated as CASRFDLENTIYF. Full variable domain (missing parts from reference TRBV28 and TRBJ1-3): DVKVTQSSRYLVKRTGEKVFLECVQDMDHENMFWYRQDPGLGLRLIYFSYDVKMKEKGDIPEGYSVSREKKERFSLILESASTNQTSMYLCASRFDLENTIYFGEGSWLTVV.

This clonotype was seen repeatedly, ten times or more. V is TRBV12-3 or TRBV12-4 and J is TRBJ1-5, with TRBD1 matching 11 bases. The junction had 3 bases not matched to a gene; V was cut back by 6 bases and J by 5 bases. The length of the CDR3 is 14 residues. In DNA, the CDR3 is TGTGCCAGCAGCTCGGACAGGGGGCATCAGCCCCAGCATTTT. Its translation: CASSSDRGHQPQHF.

In this sample, this clonotype turned up many times. The rearrangement links TRBV15 to TRBJ1-1, with D hard to call. This CDR3 is built from 16 residues. Germline CDR1 and CDR2: LNHNV and YYDKDF (reference sequence). Deletions cut 1 base from V and 1 base from J, with 13 bases between. This chain's CDR3 is CATSRGSDYKNTEAFF. Here the CDR3 DNA reads TGTGCCACCAGCAGAGGGTCCGACTATAAGAACACTGAAGCTTTCTTT.

The chain combines TRBV28 with TRBJ1-4; TRBD1 agrees at 8 bases. Germline loops: CDR1 MDHEN, CDR2 SYDVKM. The junction had 6 bases not matched to a gene; V was cut back by 4 bases and J by 8 bases. The CDR3 length is 14 residues. The DNA for the CDR3 is TGTGCCAGCAGTTCCAGGGGGCAAAACGAAAAACTGTTTTTT. Translation: CASSSRGQNEKLFF.

This clonotype was observed at least ten times. The rearrangement joins TRBV20-1 to TRBJ1-5; D is uncertain. Deletions cut 3 bases from V and 3 bases from J, with 9 bases between. Germline V gives CDR1 DFQATT, CDR2 SNEGSKA (reference sequence). The CDR3 loop spans 13 amino acids. The CDR3 DNA is TGCAGTGCTAGTAACAGCTACAATCAGCCCCAGCATTTT. Translating gives CSASNSYNQPQHF.

This clonotype was observed at least ten times. The chain has TRBV28 and TRBJ2-7; D may be TRBD1 (6 bases). Germline CDR1 reads MDHEN; CDR2 reads SYDVKM. The V and J ends lost 3 bases and 2 bases respectively, with 14 bases between them. CDR3 size: 15 residues. CDR3: CASSLGTTGTYEQYF. The CDR3 nucleotides read TGTGCCAGCAGTTTGGGGACAACAGGAACCTACGAGCAGTACTTC.

Concerning this clonotype itself: This likely traces to a read error, being one base from a far larger clone. The CDR3 loop reads CASSFDTRGEETQFF. The CDR3 DNA is TGTGCCAGCAGCTTCGATACCAGGGGGGAAGAGACCCAGTTCTTC. The rearrangement joins TRBV11-2 to TRBJ2-1; the D gene is possibly TRBD1 (7 bases). The V end lost 3 bases, the J end lost 13 bases, and 22 bases lay between the germline ends. This CDR3 has 15 amino acids. Germline V gene data show CDR1 as SGHAT and CDR2 as FQNNGV.

This clonotype was recorded a few times. The chain uses TRBV27 and TRBJ1-1; possible D gene TRBD1, 5 bases. From germline, CDR1 is MNHEY and CDR2 SMNVEV (reference sequence). The CDR3 is 13 residues long. V shed 2 bases and J shed 6 bases, with 10 bases lying between them. The DNA of the CDR3 is TGTGCCAGCAGTTTACCCGGGGGGGCTGAAGCTTTCTTT. This gives the protein CASSLPGGAEAFF.

The table lists this clonotype with many counts. The J gene is TRBJ2-2, the V gene TRBV10-3, with TRBD1 as a possible D gene (6 bases). CDR3 length: 14 residues. Germline-derived CDR1 and CDR2 are ENHRY and SYGVKD. Trimming removed 2 bases from V and 6 bases from J, with 10 bases in between. CDR3 residues: CAISEGGYAGELFF. CDR3 nucleotide sequence: TGTGCCATCAGTGAGGGGGGCTACGCCGGGGAGCTGTTTTTT.

Many counts were recorded for this clonotype. The V gene is TRBV5-1, the J gene TRBJ1-1; possible D gene TRBD1, 6 bases. Per germline, CDR1 SGHRS and CDR2 YFSETQ. The CDR3 has 13 residues. Trimming left V 4 bases short and J 1 base short, with 8 bases between. The CDR3 region has the DNA TGCGCCAGCAGCACCAGGGGGAACACTGAAGCTTTCTTT. It is translated as CASSTRGNTEAFF.

In its sample, this clonotype was seen a few times. This sequence joins TRBV7-2 and TRBJ2-3, with 9 bases that match TRBD1. CDR3 length: 15 residues. CDR1 is SGHTA and CDR2 is FQGNSA in the germline V gene. Unmatched junction bases numbered 5, after V lost 5 bases and J lost 2 bases. The CDR3 here is CASSSGTGYTDTQYF. The CDR3 nucleotides are TGTGCCAGCAGCAGCGGGACAGGGTACACAGATACGCAGTATTTT.

This clonotype was observed a handful of times. One end of the junction is discordant with germline, which a read error may explain. This chain connects TRBV24-1 to TRBJ2-7, with D possibly being TRBD1 or TRBD2 (5 bases each). CDR1 is KGHDR and CDR2 is SFDVKD in the germline V gene. The CDR3 is made up of 14 amino acids. CDR3 nucleotide sequence: TGTGCCACCAGTGAGTGGGGGAACTCCCACGAGCAGTACTTC. Encoded protein: CATSEWGNSHEQYF.

This clonotype was detected only a few times. This rearrangement joins TRBV6-2 or TRBV6-3 to TRBJ2-2; D is perhaps TRBD2 (7 bases). The germline V gene encodes CDR1 MNHEY and CDR2 SVGEGT. V gave up 6 bases and J gave up 4 bases, with 12 bases separating them. The CDR3 covers 14 residues. The CDR3 reads CASRSGGLTGELFF. The CDR3 region has the DNA TGTGCCAGCAGATCGGGGGGCCTCACCGGGGAGCTGTTTTTT.

This clonotype was seen only a few times. V gene TRBV29-1 combines with J gene TRBJ1-5; D is unresolved. In germline, CDR1 is SQVTM, CDR2 ANQGSEA. The CDR3 sequence is 13 residues long. V was clipped by 7 bases and J by 4 bases, with 14 bases between them. In DNA, the CDR3 is TGCAGCGCCTACGTGGGTGGGAATCAGCCCCAGCATTTT. Translation gives CSAYVGGNQPQHF.

The chain joins TRBV20-1 to TRBJ2-3, with TRBD2 as a possible D gene (6 bases). The CDR3 has 14 residues. Deletions cut 1 base from V and 4 bases from J, with 12 bases between. CDR1 and CDR2 from the germline V gene are DFQATT and SNEGSKA (reference sequence). Here the CDR3 DNA reads TGCAGTGCTAGAGGGCTAGCGCTGGCAGATACGCAGTATTTT. Its protein product is CSARGLALADTQYF.

This clonotype has ten or more counts. This rearrangement joins TRBV4-1 to TRBJ2-3; 8 bases map to TRBD2. CDR1 MGHRA and CDR2 YSYEKL come from the germline V gene. Losses at the gene ends were 1 base for V and 0 bases for J; bases not matched to a gene: 0. The CDR3 extends over 15 amino acids. The CDR3 bases are TGCGCCAGCAGCCAAGTAGCGGGGAGCACAGATACGCAGTATTTT. Translation: CASSQVAGSTDTQYF.

This clonotype was seen repeatedly, ten times or more. The chain combines TRBV20-1 with TRBJ1-4; possibly TRBD1 for D (6 bases). V was clipped by 3 bases and J by 7 bases, with 12 bases between them. Germline V CDR1 and CDR2: DFQATT, SNEGSKA (reference sequence). CDR3 length equals 13 residues. The CDR3 region has the DNA TGCAGTGCTAGGCCGGGACACGTTGAAAAACTGTTTTTT. Translated, it gives CSARPGHVEKLFF.

In its sample, this clonotype was seen a few times. The CDR3 DNA sequence: TGTGCCAGCAGGATACAGGGGAGCAATCAGCCCCAGCATTTT. It is translated as CASRIQGSNQPQHF. The V and J genes are TRBV5-4 and TRBJ1-5; 7 positions match TRBD1. V was pared by 5 bases and J by 1 base, with 3 bases of the junction left unmatched. This CDR3 comprises 14 residues. CDR1 and CDR2 (germline): SGHNT, YYREEE (reference sequence).

This clonotype was found many times. The chain has TRBV6-2 or TRBV6-3 and TRBJ1-1; D is uncertain. Trimming shortened V by 4 bases and J by 4 bases, and 13 bases separated the two germline ends. Germline CDR1 and CDR2: MNHEY and SVGEGT. There are 14 residues in the CDR3. The CDR3 nucleotides read TGTGCCAGCAGTTTTGGGATTGGCGGCACTGAAGCTTTCTTT. Translating gives CASSFGIGGTEAFF.

In its sample, this clonotype was seen a few times. This could be a read error, since a much larger clone is one nucleotide away. The chain has TRBV12-3 or TRBV12-4 and TRBJ2-4, with a weak D call TRBD1 (6 bases). The CDR3 contains 15 residues. CDR3 nucleotide sequence: TGTGCCGGCAGTTTGGGACAATCAATACGGGACATTCAGTACTTC. Translating it yields CAGSLGQSIRDIQYF.

The table lists this clonotype with many counts. This chain links TRBV2 with TRBJ2-5; no firm D call. The germline V gene has CDR1 SNHLY and CDR2 FYNNEI. This CDR3 spans 11 amino acids. V was clipped by 6 bases and J by 2 bases, with 4 bases between them. The CDR3 reads CASREQETQYF. The CDR3 DNA sequence: TGTGCCAGCAGAGAGCAAGAGACCCAGTACTTC.

This rearrangement joins TRBV7-9 to TRBJ1-5; D remains unclear. V dropped 0 bases and J dropped 5 bases, with 8 bases sitting between them. In germline, CDR1 is SEHNR, CDR2 FQNEAQ (reference sequence). CDR3 size: 14 residues. The CDR3 DNA reads as TGTGCCAGCAGCTTAGCCGGTAGGGATCAGCCCCAGCATTTT. It is translated as CASSLAGRDQPQHF.

The sample holds many counts of this clonotype. The chain joins TRBV2 to TRBJ1-1; D is unclear. V was pared by 4 bases and J by 2 bases, with 8 bases between. This CDR3 comprises 13 residues. CDR1 and CDR2 (germline): SNHLY, FYNNEI. CDR3 loop: CASSGGFNTEAFF. As DNA, the CDR3 is TGTGCCAGCAGTGGAGGGTTCAACACTGAAGCTTTCTTT.

The chain recombines TRBV20-1 with TRBJ1-4; D gene uncertain. V lost 6 bases and J 0 bases, leaving 17 bases between the germline ends. There are 16 residues in the CDR3. Germline V gene lookup returns CDR1 DFQATT and CDR2 SNEGSKA (reference sequence). CDR3 sequence (DNA): TGCAGTGCCCAAACGGGAGCGGATTCAACTAATGAAAAACTGTTTTTT. Protein: CSAQTGADSTNEKLFF.

This clonotype was seen many times. J is TRBJ2-1 and V is TRBV7-2; D call uncertain. The V end lost 1 base, the J end lost 0 bases, and 7 bases lay between the germline ends. This CDR3 is 15 amino acids long. Germline values: CDR1 SGHTA, CDR2 FQGNSA. The CDR3 region is CASSLGISSYNEQFF. In DNA, the CDR3 is TGTGCCAGCAGCTTAGGAATTAGCTCCTACAATGAGCAGTTCTTC.

This clonotype was counted ten times or more. This chain connects TRBV19 to TRBJ2-5; possibly TRBD1 or TRBD2 for D (5 bases each). Germline CDR1 LNHDA, CDR2 SQIVND (reference sequence). Trimming removed 5 bases at V and 1 base at J, with 11 bases between. The CDR3 has 14 amino acids. Written as DNA, the CDR3 is TGTGCCAGTAGTGTGGGACGAACCCAAGAGACCCAGTACTTC. Translation gives CASSVGRTQETQYF.

At least ten counts were recorded for this clonotype. The chain recombines TRBV2 with TRBJ2-7, with D possibly matching TRBD1 (5 bases). Trimming left V 4 bases short and J 4 bases short, with 8 bases between. This CDR3 is 12 amino acids long. CDR1 is SNHLY and CDR2 is FYNNEI in the germline V gene. The CDR3 DNA sequence: TGTGCCAGCAGTGCGTGGACATACGAGCAGTACTTC. Its protein is CASSAWTYEQYF.

There are many counts of this clonotype. The chain uses TRBV29-1 and TRBJ2-7, with D possibly called TRBD1 or TRBD2 (6 bases each). The CDR3 loop spans 14 amino acids. The V gene lost 1 base and the J gene lost 6 bases, with 16 bases spanning the gap. The V gene's germline CDR1 is SQVTM and CDR2 ANQGSEA. Here the CDR3 DNA reads TGCAGCGTTGAAGTGGGGCGCGGAGGGGGCGAGCAGTACTTC. It translates to CSVEVGRGGGEQYF.

This clonotype has a count of ten or more. The chain recombines TRBV7-2 with TRBJ2-3; TRBD2 agrees at 7 bases. The CDR3 totals 14 residues. V trimming: 1 base; J trimming: 4 bases; junction bases outside the gene matches: 2. Per the germline V gene, CDR1 is SGHTA and CDR2 is FQGNSA. The CDR3 nucleotides read TGTGCCAGCAGCTTAGATGGGGGGGCAGATACGCAGTATTTT. Amino acid sequence: CASSLDGGADTQYF.

Ten or more counts support this clonotype. This chain uses TRBV19 with TRBJ2-5; D not resolved. Germline lookup yields CDR1 LNHDA and CDR2 SQIVND (reference sequence). The CDR3 loop spans 16 amino acids. The V end was cut by 3 bases, the J end by 2 bases, with 16 bases between. The CDR3 is CASSIWAPGRQETQYF. The CDR3 DNA sequence: TGTGCCAGTAGTATCTGGGCCCCCGGCAGACAAGAGACCCAGTACTTC.

This clonotype was observed many times. The V gene is TRBV13, the J gene TRBJ2-5; D perhaps matches TRBD2 (5 bases). Germline V lookup: CDR1 PRHDT, CDR2 FYEKMQ (reference sequence). The CDR3 has 18 residues. The germline V and J ends were trimmed by 0 bases and 5 bases, with 22 bases remaining between them. CDR3 region: CASSLGNPLVLVEETQYF. The CDR3 bases are TGTGCCAGCAGCTTAGGCAACCCACTAGTTTTGGTGGAGGAGACCCAGTACTTC.